The source of this TCR beta chain is a study of CD8 T cells in Susac syndrome. cDNA came from about 0.5 to 1 ug RNA primed by random hexamers. TCRdb recomputed calls from the immunoSEQ multiplex PCR reads with MiXCR, one row per CDR3 protein. The data show some 150,000 distinct CDR3 sequences, just under 95% seen once. This CDR3 has 14 amino acids. V lost 2 bases, J lost 7 bases, and 14 bases lay in between. Per germline, CDR1 PRHDT and CDR2 FYEKMQ (reference sequence). The sequence came from a human donor with multiple sclerosis. The sequencing input was CD8+ T cells from PBMCs. The chain employs TRBV13 and TRBJ1-1; D might be TRBD1 (5 bases). CDR3 protein: CASSLRQRDNEAFF. DNA of the CDR3: TGTGCCAGCAGCTTACGACAGCGAGATAATGAAGCTTTCTTT.